These T cell receptor beta chains were read from a single sample in a study of blood T cell repertoires in COVID-19. The protocol was immunoSEQ multiplex PCR, while the TCRdb copy is restricted to in-frame clones and leaves out a portion. The table has about 430,000 clones, 75% to 90% seen once. The specimen was PBMCs or T cells enriched from blood (not recorded which). The origin of the receptors is a young man who had recovered from COVID-19. Both conserved end residues are part of each CDR3. A D gene is named only where the DNA matches it firmly. Part of the rows lack a size; the others show once, few, many or a class for expanded clones.

CASSQDPGSSGGEQFF | TGTGCCAGCAGCCAAGATCCTGGGAGTTCGGGGGGTGAGCAGTTCTTC | . | TRBJ2-1 | TRBV3-1/TRBV3-2 | TRBD2
CASSLEAGHYEQYF | TGTGCCAGCAGCTTGGAGGCAGGGCACTACGAGCAGTACTTC | . | TRBJ2-7 | TRBV5-4 | .
CASSLEGSGQQFF | TGTGCCAGCAGCTTAGAGGGGTCAGGGCAGCAGTTCTTC | once | TRBJ2-1 | TRBV7-8 | .
CASSLWASGSYEQFF | TGTGCCAGTTCACTTTGGGCTAGCGGGAGCTATGAGCAGTTCTTC | . | TRBJ2-1 | TRBV19 | TRBD2
CASSYLGRASYEQYF | TGTGCCAGCAGCTACCTAGGCAGGGCCTCCTACGAGCAGTACTTC | . | TRBJ2-7 | TRBV5-8 | .
CASSLHTTGYGYTF | TGTGCCAGCAGTTTACATACCACAGGGTATGGCTACACCTTC | . | TRBJ1-2 | TRBV27 | .
CASSSTGGMETQYF | TGCGCCAGCAGCTCGACAGGGGGTATGGAGACCCAGTACTTC | . | TRBJ2-5 | TRBV5-1 | TRBD1
CASSPLDGLAGAEQYF | TGTGCCAGCAGCCCCCTTGATGGGCTAGCGGGAGCCGAGCAGTACTTC | . | TRBJ2-7 | TRBV5-5 | TRBD2
CSVEVCIFGQKETQYF | TGCAGCGTTGAAGTTTGTATTTTTGGACAGAAAGAGACCCAGTACTTC | . | TRBJ2-5 | TRBV29-1 | .
CASSFAGGHGDTQYF | TGTGCCAGCAGCTTCGCGGGAGGCCATGGAGATACGCAGTATTTT | once | TRBJ2-3 | TRBV11-2 | TRBD2
CASSSYTSPPEQYF | TGTGCCAGCAGTTCGTACACTAGTCCACCGGAGCAGTACTTC | . | TRBJ2-7 | TRBV28 | .
CASRHRTGRRNQPQHF | TGTGCCAGCAGACACCGGACAGGTCGACGAAATCAGCCCCAGCATTTT | . | TRBJ1-5 | TRBV28 | TRBD1
CASSQQLAATDTQYF | TGTGCCAGCAGCCAACAACTAGCGGCCACAGATACGCAGTATTTT | . | TRBJ2-3 | TRBV14 | TRBD2
CASSHTGQGSYNEQFF | TGTGCCAGCAGCCACACTGGACAGGGGTCCTACAATGAGCAGTTCTTC | many | TRBJ2-1 | TRBV7-9 | TRBD1
CASSSPGWTSGSFENIQYF | TGTGCCAGCAGCTCCCCCGGGTGGACTAGCGGGAGTTTCGAAAACATTCAGTACTTC | . | TRBJ2-4 | TRBV7-9 | TRBD2
CASSLTSLYTGELFF | TGTGCCAGCAGCTTAACTAGCCTCTACACCGGGGAGCTGTTTTTT | . | TRBJ2-2 | TRBV11-2 | .
CASMKQGTTNEKLFF | TGTGCCAGCATGAAGCAGGGAACAACTAATGAAAAACTGTTTTTT | . | TRBJ1-4 | TRBV2 | .
CASKRQGAQMNTEAFF | TGTGCCAGCAAGCGACAGGGGGCGCAAATGAACACTGAAGCTTTCTTT | . | TRBJ1-1 | TRBV2 | TRBD1
CAISGASFDQPQHF | TGTGCCATCAGTGGGGCATCTTTTGATCAGCCCCAGCATTTT | . | TRBJ1-5 | TRBV10-3 | .
CASSPLRYEQYF | TGTGCCAGCAGCCCCCTCAGGTACGAGCAGTACTTC | . | TRBJ2-7 | TRBV7-6 | .
CASSERPGQGLFF | TGTGCCAGCAGTGAGCGACCGGGACAGGGACTGTTCTTC | . | TRBJ2-1 | TRBV6-1 | TRBD1